This T cell receptor (beta chain) was identified in a study of CD8+CD57+ T cells in acquired aplastic anemia. On the study more broadly: Sorted CD4+ and CD8+ cells yielded around 3.2 ug of DNA on average.

TCR beta VDJ and CDR3 profiles were obtained from a genomic DNA template. In TCRdb, the reads were re-called with MiXCR into one record per CDR3 protein. The table lists 200,000 to 300,000 distinct CDR3 sequences, 70% to 85% of them singletons. Study-level results: CD8+ Simpson's diversity showed no significant patient-control difference.

An expansion of CD8+CD57+ cells by flow cytometry had been shown in patients chosen for sequencing. Turning to this clonotype: Its antigen is not known.

What was sequenced was sorted CD4+, CD8+, or CD8+CD57+ T cells (not recorded which) from PBMCs. The sequence derives from a human donor with aplastic anemia.

In DNA, the CDR3 is TGTGCCAGCAGACCCCCCCAGGGGCCCCAAGAAACCCAGGGCTACACCTTC. As protein: CASRPPQGPQETQGYTF. The rearrangement links TRBV7-9 to TRBJ1-2, with D possibly TRBD1 on 6 matching bases. The V end lost 6 bases, the J end lost 8 bases, and 28 bases lay between the germline ends. The CDR3 has 17 residues. Germline CDR1 and CDR2: SEHNR and FQNEAQ (reference sequence). The full variable domain, with the rest looked up from reference TRBV7-9 and TRBJ1-2, is DTGVSQNPRHKITKRGQNVTFRCDPISEHNRLYWYRQTLGQGPEFLTYFQNEAQLEKSRLLSDRFSAERPKGSFSTLEIQRTEQGDSAMYLCASRPPQGPQETQGYTFGSGTRLTVV.